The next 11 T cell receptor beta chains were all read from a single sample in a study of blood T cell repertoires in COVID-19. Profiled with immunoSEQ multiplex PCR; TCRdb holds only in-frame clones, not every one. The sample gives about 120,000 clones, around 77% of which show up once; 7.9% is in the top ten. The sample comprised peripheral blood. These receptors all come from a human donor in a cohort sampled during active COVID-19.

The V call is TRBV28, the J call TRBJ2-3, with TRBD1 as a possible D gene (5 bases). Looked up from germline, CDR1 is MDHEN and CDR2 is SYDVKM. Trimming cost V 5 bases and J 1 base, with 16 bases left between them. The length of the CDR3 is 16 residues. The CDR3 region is CASSPLGQDRTDTQYF. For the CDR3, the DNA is TGTGCCAGCAGTCCCCTGGGGCAGGATCGCACAGATACGCAGTATTTT.

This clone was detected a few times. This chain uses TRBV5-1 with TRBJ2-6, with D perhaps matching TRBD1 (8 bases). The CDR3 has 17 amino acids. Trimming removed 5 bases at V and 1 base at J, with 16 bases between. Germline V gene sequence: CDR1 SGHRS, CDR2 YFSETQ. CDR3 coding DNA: TGCGCCAGCAGGGATGGACAGGGACTATCTGGGGCCAACGTCCTGACTTTC. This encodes CASRDGQGLSGANVLTF.

In DNA form, the CDR3 reads TGTGCCAGCAGCTCCACGGGACTAGCGGGGGGGCCTTCCTACGAGCAGTACTTC. This encodes CASSSTGLAGGPSYEQYF. V usage is TRBV13 and J usage is TRBJ2-7, with TRBD2 matching 16 bases. This CDR3 contains 18 residues. Germline V gene sequence: CDR1 PRHDT, CDR2 FYEKMQ (reference sequence). Trimming cost V 4 bases and J 1 base; bases outside gene matches: 7.

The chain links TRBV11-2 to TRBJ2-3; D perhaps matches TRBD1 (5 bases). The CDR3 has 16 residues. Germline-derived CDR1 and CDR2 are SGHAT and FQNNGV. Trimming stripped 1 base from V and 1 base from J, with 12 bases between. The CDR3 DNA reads TGTGCCAGCAGCTTAGCGACAGTAACAGGCACAGATACGCAGTATTTT. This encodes CASSLATVTGTDTQYF.

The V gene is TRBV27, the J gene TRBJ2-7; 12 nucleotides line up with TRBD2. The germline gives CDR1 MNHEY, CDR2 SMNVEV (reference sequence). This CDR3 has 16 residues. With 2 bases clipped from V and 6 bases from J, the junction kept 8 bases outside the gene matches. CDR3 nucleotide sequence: TGTGCCAGCAGTTTAACTAGCGGGGGGTCTGGGATCGAGCAGTACTTC. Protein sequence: CASSLTSGGSGIEQYF.

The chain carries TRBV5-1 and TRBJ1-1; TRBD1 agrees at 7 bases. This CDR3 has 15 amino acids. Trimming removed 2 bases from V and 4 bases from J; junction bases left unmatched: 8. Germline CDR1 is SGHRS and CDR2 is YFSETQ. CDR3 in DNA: TGCGCCAGCAGCTTAGGGACAGTTCGGGTCACTGAAGCTTTCTTT. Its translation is CASSLGTVRVTEAFF.

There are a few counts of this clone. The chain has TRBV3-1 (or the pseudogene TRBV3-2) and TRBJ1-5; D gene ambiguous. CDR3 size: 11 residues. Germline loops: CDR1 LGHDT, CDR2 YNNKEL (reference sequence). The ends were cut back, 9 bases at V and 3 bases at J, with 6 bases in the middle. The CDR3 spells CARYINQPQHF. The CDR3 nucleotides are TGTGCCAGGTACATCAATCAGCCCCAGCATTTT.

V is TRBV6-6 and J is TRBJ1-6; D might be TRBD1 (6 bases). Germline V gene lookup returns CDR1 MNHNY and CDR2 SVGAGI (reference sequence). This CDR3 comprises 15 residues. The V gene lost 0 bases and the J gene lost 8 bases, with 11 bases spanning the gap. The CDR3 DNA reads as TGTGCCAGCAGTTACTCCCCCAGGACAGATTCACCCCTCCACTTT. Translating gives CASSYSPRTDSPLHF.

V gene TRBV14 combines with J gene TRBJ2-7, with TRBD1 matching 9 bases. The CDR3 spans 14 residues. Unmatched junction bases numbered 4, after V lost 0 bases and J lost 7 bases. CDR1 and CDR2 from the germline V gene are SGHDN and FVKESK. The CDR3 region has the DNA TGTGCCAGCAGCCAAGATTACAGGGGGCGGGAGCAGTACTTC. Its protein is CASSQDYRGREQYF.

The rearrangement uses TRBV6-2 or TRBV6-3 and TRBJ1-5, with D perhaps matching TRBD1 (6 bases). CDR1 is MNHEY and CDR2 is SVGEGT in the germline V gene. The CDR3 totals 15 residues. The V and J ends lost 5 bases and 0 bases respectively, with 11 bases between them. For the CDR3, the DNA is TGTGCCAGCAGTCGCCCAGGGGCTAGCAATCAGCCCCAGCATTTT. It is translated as CASSRPGASNQPQHF.

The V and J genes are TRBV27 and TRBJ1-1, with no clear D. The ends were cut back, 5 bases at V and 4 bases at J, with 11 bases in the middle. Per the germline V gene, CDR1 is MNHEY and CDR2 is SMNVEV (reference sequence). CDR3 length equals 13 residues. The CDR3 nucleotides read TGTGCCAGCAGTCTCATGGCGGCCACTGAAGCTTTCTTT. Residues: CASSLMAATEAFF.